These 8 T cell receptor beta chains came from one sample sequenced in a study of blood T cell repertoires in COVID-19. Profiled with immunoSEQ multiplex PCR; TCRdb holds only in-frame clones, not every one. The sample has roughly 120,000 clones, 85% to 90% seen once. Sample: peripheral blood. The origin of the receptors is a woman in her 70s with acute or convalescent COVID-19.

V gene TRBV6-5 combines with J gene TRBJ1-2; 7 nucleotides agree with TRBD1. The CDR3 is 14 residues long. The ends lost 6 bases at V and 4 bases at J; junction bases unmatched: 8. Germline values: CDR1 MNHEY, CDR2 SVGAGI. CDR3 sequence reads: CASSRTGSSYGYTF. CDR3 DNA sequence: TGTGCCAGCAGCCGGACAGGCAGTAGCTATGGCTACACCTTC.

In DNA form, the CDR3 reads TGCGCCAGCAGCACCCAAAGTCCGGTAAACACTGAAGCTTTCTTT. Protein product: CASSTQSPVNTEAFF. The V gene is TRBV5-1, the J gene TRBJ1-1; D not certain. Germline-derived CDR1 and CDR2 are SGHRS and YFSETQ. This CDR3 is 15 amino acids long. Trimming removed 4 bases at V and 2 bases at J, with 15 bases between. Using reference TRBV5-1 and TRBJ1-1 for the parts outside the CDR3, the full variable domain is KAGVTQTPRYLIKTRGQQVTLSCSPISGHRSVSWYQQTPGQGLQFLFEYFSETQRNKGNFPGRFSGRQFSNSRSEMNVSTLELGDSALYLCASSTQSPVNTEAFFGQGTRLTVV.

This chain joins TRBV12-3 or TRBV12-4 and TRBJ2-5; D is unclear. Trimming cost V 2 bases and J 2 bases, with 6 bases left between them. The CDR3 totals 13 residues. As DNA, the CDR3 is TGTGCCAGCAGTTTATCCGGTCAAGAGACCCAGTACTTC. Translated: CASSLSGQETQYF.

The CDR3 bases are TGTGCCAGCAGCCCTAGCGGGGAGACAGCCAATTATGGCTACACCTTC. It translates to CASSPSGETANYGYTF. This sequence joins TRBV7-9 and TRBJ1-2; D possibly corresponds to TRBD1 (5 bases). Per germline, CDR1 SEHNR and CDR2 FQNEAQ (reference sequence). V was cut by 5 bases and J by 5 bases, with 21 bases left in between. The CDR3 runs 16 residues.

The CDR3 bases are TGCAGCACTACAGGGAATGGCTACACCTTC. Residues: CSTTGNGYTF. This rearrangement joins TRBV29-1 to TRBJ1-2; TRBD1 is a possible D gene (6 bases). The CDR3 spans 10 residues. Trimming cost V 8 bases and J 6 bases, with 10 bases left between them. The germline gives CDR1 SQVTM, CDR2 ANQGSEA.

The V and J genes are TRBV5-4 and TRBJ2-7, with no clear D. This CDR3 is 19 amino acids long. Per germline, CDR1 SGHNT and CDR2 YYREEE (reference sequence). V was trimmed by 0 bases and J by 0 bases, leaving 22 bases between them. The DNA for the CDR3 is TGTGCCAGCAGCTTGGACGATATCTACTCTTCCCCCGGCTCCTACGAGCAGTACTTC. Protein product: CASSLDDIYSSPGSYEQYF.

The chain has TRBV2 and TRBJ2-2; D is unclear. The CDR3 has 12 residues. Germline V gives CDR1 SNHLY, CDR2 FYNNEI. Trimming left V 6 bases short and J 3 bases short, with 5 bases between. DNA of the CDR3: TGTGCCAGCAGACGGGACACCGGGGAGCTGTTTTTT. It yields the protein CASRRDTGELFF.

V is TRBV5-6 and J is TRBJ2-2, with TRBD2 as a possible D gene (6 bases). This CDR3 region has 15 residues. V lost 2 bases and J 3 bases, leaving 11 bases between the germline ends. The germline V gene has CDR1 SGHDT and CDR2 YYEEEE. The chain's CDR3 is CASSFPGLDTGELFF. For the CDR3, the DNA is TGTGCCAGCAGCTTTCCGGGACTTGACACCGGGGAGCTGTTTTTT.